The rows below give T cell receptor beta chains drawn from one sample of a study of blood T cells in healthy people across ages. From the 5' RACE reads, TCRdb called clonotypes with MiXCR, one entry per CDR3 protein. The sample contains over 950,000 distinct CDR3 sequences, about 51% of which appear only once. The material sequenced was blood. The receptors here all came from a woman in her sixties in good health. CDR3s include the opening cysteine and the closing phenylalanine or tryptophan. D genes are given only for firm matches. Clone sizes are given selectively: once, few, many, or a class where the clone is expanded.

-	TRBV20-1	TRBJ2-7	TRBD1	12	CSTTGVGYEQYF	TGCAGTACTACAGGGGTCGGCTACGAGCAGTACTTC
-	TRBV7-2	TRBJ2-3	TRBD2	15	CASSPGGGAPDTQYF	TGTGCCAGCAGCCCAGGCGGGGGGGCCCCAGATACGCAGTATTTT
-	TRBV3-1	TRBJ2-7	TRBD2	17	CASSQSPSSGSGYEQYF	TGTGCCAGCAGCCAAAGCCCCTCTAGCGGGAGTGGCTACGAGCAGTACTTC
-	TRBV20-1	TRBJ2-1	TRBD2	15	CSASLAGVERNEQFF	TGCAGTGCTAGTCTAGCGGGAGTAGAGAGAAATGAGCAGTTCTTC
-	TRBV4-1	TRBJ2-5	TRBD2	17	CASCKGLAGGYQETQYF	TGCGCCAGCTGCAAGGGACTAGCGGGGGGGTACCAAGAGACCCAGTACTTC
-	TRBV4-1	TRBJ1-1	-	14	CASSQDRRNTEAFF	TGCGCCAGCAGCCAAGATAGGCGGAACACTGAAGCTTTCTTT
-	TRBV7-2	TRBJ2-1	TRBD2	16	CASSLEGTSVRNEQFF	TGTGCCAGCAGCTTAGAAGGGACTAGCGTCAGGAATGAGCAGTTCTTC
-	TRBV21-1	TRBJ2-1	-	16	CASTDRLAGGPCEQFF	TGTGCCAGCACCGATAGACTAGCGGGAGGGCCATGTGAGCAGTTCTTC
few	TRBV20-1	TRBJ2-7	TRBD2	16	CSASEEVAGVGYEQYF	TGCAGTGCCTCAGAAGAAGTAGCGGGAGTGGGCTATGAGCAGTACTTC
-	TRBV27	TRBJ2-5	TRBD2	15	CASIGTSGTHGTQYF	TGTGCCAGCATTGGGACTAGCGGGACCCACGGGACCCAGTACTTC
few	TRBV7-2	TRBJ2-4	-	18	CASSLKVIQFGPKNIQYF	TGTGCCAGCAGCTTAAAAGTGATACAGTTCGGACCAAAAAACATTCAGTACTTC
-	TRBV18	TRBJ2-3	TRBD2	18	CASAGLAGAEVRADTQYF	TGTGCCAGCGCCGGACTAGCGGGAGCTGAGGTTCGGGCAGATACGCAGTATTTT
few	TRBV10-3	TRBJ1-1	TRBD1	15	CAISVRQGLNTEAFF	TGTGCCATCAGTGTAAGACAGGGGTTGAACACTGAAGCTTTCTTT
-	TRBV10-3	TRBJ2-1	-	14	CAIKEVGGYNEQFF	TGTGCCATCAAGGAGGTAGGGGGATACAATGAGCAGTTCTTC
few	TRBV20-1	TRBJ2-1	TRBD2	15	CSAPRGTSSYNEQFF	TGCAGTGCCCCCCGCGGGACTAGCAGCTACAATGAGCAGTTCTTC
few	TRBV27	TRBJ2-7	TRBD1	14	CASSAQDRFYEQYF	TGTGCCAGCAGTGCCCAGGACAGGTTCTACGAGCAGTACTTC
-	TRBV6-6	TRBJ2-7	-	13	CASSYSIEGELYF	TGTGCCAGCAGTTACAGTATAGAAGGCGAGCTGTACTTC
many	TRBV20-1	TRBJ2-7	-	10	CSVGAYEQYF	TGCAGTGTTGGGGCCTACGAGCAGTACTTC
-	TRBV7-7	TRBJ1-1	-	13	CASSVTGSTEAFF	TGTGCCAGCAGCGTAACAGGGTCCACTGAAGCTTTCTTT
-	TRBV6-1	TRBJ2-5	-	14	CASSEGAARETQYF	TGTGCCAGCAGTGAAGGAGCTGCCAGGGAGACCCAGTACTTC